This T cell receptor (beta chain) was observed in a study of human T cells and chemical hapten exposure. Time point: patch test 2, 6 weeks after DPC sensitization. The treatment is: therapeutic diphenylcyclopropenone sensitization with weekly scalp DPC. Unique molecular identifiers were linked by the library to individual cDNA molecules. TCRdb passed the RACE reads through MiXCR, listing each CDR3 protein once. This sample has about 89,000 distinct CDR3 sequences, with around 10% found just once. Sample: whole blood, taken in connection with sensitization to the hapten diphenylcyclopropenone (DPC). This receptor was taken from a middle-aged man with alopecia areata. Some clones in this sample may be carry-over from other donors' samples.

CDR3 bases: TGTGCCAGCACCACTATGGGGGGGCTCGGGCAGCCCCAGCATTTT. Residues: CASTTMGGLGQPQHF. This rearrangement joins TRBV27 to TRBJ1-5, with a weak D call TRBD1 (6 bases). V gave up 7 bases and J gave up 7 bases, with 20 bases separating them. Looked up from germline, CDR1 is MNHEY and CDR2 is SMNVEV (reference sequence). The CDR3 is 15 residues long.